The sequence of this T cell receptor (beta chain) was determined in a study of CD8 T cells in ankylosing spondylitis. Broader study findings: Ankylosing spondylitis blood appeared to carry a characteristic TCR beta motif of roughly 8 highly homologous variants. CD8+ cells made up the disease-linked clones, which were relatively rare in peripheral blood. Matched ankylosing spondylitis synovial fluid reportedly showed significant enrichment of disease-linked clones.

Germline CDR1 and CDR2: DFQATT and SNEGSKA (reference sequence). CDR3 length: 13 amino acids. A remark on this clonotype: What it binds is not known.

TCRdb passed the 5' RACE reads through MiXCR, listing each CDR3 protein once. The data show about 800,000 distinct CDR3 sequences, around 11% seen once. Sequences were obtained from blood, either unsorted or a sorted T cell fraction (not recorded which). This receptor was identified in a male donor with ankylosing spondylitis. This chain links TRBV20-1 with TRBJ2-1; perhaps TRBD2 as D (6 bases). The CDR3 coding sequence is TGCAAGATAACCGGGACTCTCGACCGGGAGCAGTTCTTC. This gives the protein CKITGTLDREQFF.